These T cell receptor beta chains were read from a single sample in a study of T-cell memory formation after mild COVID-19. TCRdb reprocessed the 5' RACE reads via MiXCR and lists one record per CDR3 protein. The repertoire consists of 550,000 to 700,000 distinct CDR3 sequences, with over 15% occurring once and the leading ten covering approximately 12%. Sequencing was carried out using PBMCs or a T cell subset sorted from them (not recorded which). The source of these receptors is an adult woman who had mild COVID-19 (a few samples of this study predate the infection). Cell type and time point are not known. CDR3s include the opening cysteine and the closing phenylalanine or tryptophan. Fields, in order: J gene, D gene, V gene, clone size, CDR3 protein, CDR3 DNA. D genes are given only for firm matches. Only some rows state a clone size, as once, few, many or a class for expanded clones.

J gene: TRBJ1-2; D gene: TRBD1; V gene: TRBV5-5; clone size: -; CDR3 protein: CASSPGQGTYGYTF; CDR3 DNA: TGTGCCAGCAGTCCGGGACAGGGTACCTATGGCTACACCTTC
J gene: TRBJ2-5; D gene: -; V gene: TRBV29-1; clone size: few; CDR3 protein: CSVLQGFTETQYF; CDR3 DNA: TGCAGCGTTTTGCAGGGTTTTACGGAGACCCAGTACTTC
J gene: TRBJ2-3; D gene: TRBD1; V gene: TRBV5-1; clone size: few; CDR3 protein: CASSLGTGGPTDTQYF; CDR3 DNA: TGCGCCAGCAGCTTGGGGACAGGGGGCCCCACAGATACGCAGTATTTT
J gene: TRBJ2-5; D gene: TRBD2; V gene: TRBV27; clone size: -; CDR3 protein: CASRTLPLARGETQYF; CDR3 DNA: TGTGCCAGCAGAACGTTGCCTTTGGCGCGGGGGGAGACCCAGTACTTC
J gene: TRBJ1-3; D gene: -; V gene: TRBV7-9; clone size: -; CDR3 protein: CASSLGQPNSGNTIYF; CDR3 DNA: TGTGCCAGCAGCTTAGGACAGCCGAACTCTGGAAACACCATATATTTT
J gene: TRBJ1-4; D gene: -; V gene: TRBV4-1; clone size: many; CDR3 protein: CASSQDGTGNEKLFF; CDR3 DNA: TGCGCCAGCAGCCAAGATGGGACGGGAAATGAAAAACTGTTTTTT
J gene: TRBJ1-2; D gene: -; V gene: TRBV5-1; clone size: -; CDR3 protein: CASSVGGGLSGYTF; CDR3 DNA: TGTGCCAGCAGCGTAGGTGGTGGGCTTAGTGGCTACACCTTC
J gene: TRBJ2-2; D gene: -; V gene: TRBV9; clone size: -; CDR3 protein: CASSVELVGTGELFF; CDR3 DNA: TGTGCCAGCAGCGTAGAACTAGTAGGGACCGGGGAGCTGTTTTTT
J gene: TRBJ1-1; D gene: -; V gene: TRBV7-9; clone size: -; CDR3 protein: CASSSYINGDTEAFF; CDR3 DNA: TGTGCCAGCAGCTCCTACATCAATGGGGACACTGAAGCTTTCTTT
J gene: TRBJ2-3; D gene: TRBD2; V gene: TRBV20-1; clone size: -; CDR3 protein: CSARDLAGGPDTQYF; CDR3 DNA: TGCAGTGCTAGAGATCTAGCGGGGGGCCCAGATACGCAGTATTTT
J gene: TRBJ2-7; D gene: TRBD2; V gene: TRBV5-1; clone size: -; CDR3 protein: CASSTGLADYYEQYF; CDR3 DNA: TGCGCCAGCAGCACGGGACTAGCGGATTACTACGAGCAGTACTTC
J gene: TRBJ2-5; D gene: -; V gene: TRBV3-1; clone size: -; CDR3 protein: CASSPTSGYQETQYF; CDR3 DNA: TGTGCCAGCAGCCCAACTTCAGGGTACCAAGAGACCCAGTACTTC
J gene: TRBJ2-1; D gene: -; V gene: TRBV24-1; clone size: -; CDR3 protein: CATSDLYEQFF; CDR3 DNA: TGTGCCACCAGTGATTTGTATGAGCAGTTCTTC
J gene: TRBJ2-1; D gene: -; V gene: TRBV24-1; clone size: -; CDR3 protein: CATGLVNEQFF; CDR3 DNA: TGTGCCACGGGACTTGTCAATGAGCAGTTCTTC
J gene: TRBJ2-5; D gene: -; V gene: TRBV24-1; clone size: -; CDR3 protein: CATSDFRGGQETQYF; CDR3 DNA: TGTGCCACCAGTGATTTTAGAGGGGGGCAAGAGACCCAGTACTTC
J gene: TRBJ2-7; D gene: TRBD2; V gene: TRBV28; clone size: -; CDR3 protein: CASESGTTYEQYF; CDR3 DNA: TGTGCCAGCGAAAGCGGGACGACCTACGAGCAGTACTTC
J gene: TRBJ2-7; D gene: -; V gene: TRBV10-3; clone size: -; CDR3 protein: CAISFWGGQSSYEQYF; CDR3 DNA: TGTGCCATCAGTTTTTGGGGGGGGCAATCCTCCTACGAGCAGTACTTC
J gene: TRBJ2-1; D gene: TRBD2; V gene: TRBV5-1; clone size: few; CDR3 protein: CASSFGLAGAGKDNEQFF; CDR3 DNA: TGCGCCAGCAGCTTCGGACTAGCGGGAGCGGGGAAAGACAATGAGCAGTTCTTC
J gene: TRBJ1-1; D gene: -; V gene: TRBV6-5; clone size: few; CDR3 protein: CASSYGGETEAFF; CDR3 DNA: TGTGCCAGCAGTTACGGAGGGGAAACTGAAGCTTTCTTT
J gene: TRBJ2-1; D gene: -; V gene: TRBV20-1; clone size: few; CDR3 protein: CSAPGEGIRPYNEQFF; CDR3 DNA: TGCAGTGCCCCCGGGGAAGGAATACGGCCCTACAATGAGCAGTTCTTC
J gene: TRBJ2-4; D gene: TRBD2; V gene: TRBV4-2; clone size: -; CDR3 protein: CASSQDSGGKAKNIQYF; CDR3 DNA: TGTGCCAGCAGCCAAGACAGCGGGGGAAAAGCCAAAAACATTCAGTACTTC
J gene: TRBJ2-3; D gene: TRBD2; V gene: TRBV7-2; clone size: many; CDR3 protein: CASSVLAGGPDTQYF; CDR3 DNA: TGTGCCAGCAGCGTACTAGCGGGGGGGCCGGATACGCAGTATTTT
J gene: TRBJ1-2; D gene: -; V gene: TRBV4-1; clone size: -; CDR3 protein: CASSQDEGNYGYTF; CDR3 DNA: TGCGCCAGCAGCCAAGATGAGGGGAACTATGGCTACACCTTC
J gene: TRBJ2-1; D gene: TRBD2; V gene: TRBV7-2; clone size: few; CDR3 protein: CASSFLGLAGVGEQFF; CDR3 DNA: TGTGCCAGCAGCTTCCTCGGACTAGCGGGCGTGGGTGAGCAGTTCTTC
J gene: TRBJ2-1; D gene: TRBD2; V gene: TRBV7-2; clone size: -; CDR3 protein: CASSTPGLANEQFF; CDR3 DNA: TGTGCCAGCAGCACTCCGGGACTAGCAAATGAGCAGTTCTTC
J gene: TRBJ1-1; D gene: -; V gene: TRBV5-1; clone size: -; CDR3 protein: CASKLLTGGNTEAFF; CDR3 DNA: TGCGCCAGCAAGCTTTTAACAGGCGGGAACACTGAAGCTTTCTTT
J gene: TRBJ1-1; D gene: -; V gene: TRBV7-9; clone size: many; CDR3 protein: CASNPGLGLTEAFF; CDR3 DNA: TGTGCCAGCAATCCCGGCCTAGGGTTGACTGAAGCTTTCTTT
J gene: TRBJ2-5; D gene: -; V gene: TRBV7-6; clone size: few; CDR3 protein: CASSLAISTMTQETQYF; CDR3 DNA: TGTGCCAGCAGCTTAGCCATCTCTACAATGACCCAAGAGACCCAGTACTTC
J gene: TRBJ2-3; D gene: -; V gene: TRBV5-1; clone size: many; CDR3 protein: CASSLQDTQYF; CDR3 DNA: TGCGCCAGCAGCTTGCAAGATACGCAGTATTTT
J gene: TRBJ2-7; D gene: -; V gene: TRBV20-1; clone size: -; CDR3 protein: CSAALRLTSSYEQYF; CDR3 DNA: TGCAGTGCTGCCCTCCGGCTCACCAGCTCCTACGAGCAGTACTTC
J gene: TRBJ2-2; D gene: -; V gene: TRBV4-1; clone size: few; CDR3 protein: CASKRTPGVGTGELFF; CDR3 DNA: TGCGCCAGCAAACGAACCCCAGGGGTCGGGACCGGGGAGCTGTTTTTT
J gene: TRBJ2-1; D gene: -; V gene: TRBV12-3/TRBV12-4; clone size: few; CDR3 protein: CASSLRVGEQFF; CDR3 DNA: TGTGCCAGCAGTTTACGGGTCGGTGAGCAGTTCTTC
J gene: TRBJ2-7; D gene: -; V gene: TRBV5-5; clone size: few; CDR3 protein: CASSLAYAQATYEQYF; CDR3 DNA: TGTGCCAGCAGCTTGGCCTACGCTCAAGCCACCTACGAGCAGTACTTC
J gene: TRBJ2-5; D gene: -; V gene: TRBV5-1; clone size: many; CDR3 protein: CASSPGGWETQYF; CDR3 DNA: TGCGCCAGCAGCCCCGGAGGATGGGAGACCCAGTACTTC
J gene: TRBJ1-6; D gene: TRBD1; V gene: TRBV6-1; clone size: -; CDR3 protein: CASSEAPPGGTNSPLHF; CDR3 DNA: TGTGCCAGCAGTGAAGCCCCCCCAGGGGGAACTAATTCACCCCTCCACTTT
J gene: TRBJ2-1; D gene: -; V gene: TRBV6-1; clone size: -; CDR3 protein: CASTKGTSDVYNEQFF; CDR3 DNA: TGTGCCAGCACCAAAGGAACCTCTGATGTTTACAATGAGCAGTTCTTC
J gene: TRBJ2-2; D gene: TRBD2; V gene: TRBV7-2; clone size: -; CDR3 protein: CASSLAPPGGGAGTGELFF; CDR3 DNA: TGTGCCAGCAGCTTAGCCCCACCGGGCGGGGGGGCCGGTACCGGGGAGCTGTTTTTT
J gene: TRBJ2-5; D gene: TRBD2; V gene: TRBV7-3; clone size: -; CDR3 protein: CASSGGAGVQETQYF; CDR3 DNA: TGTGCCAGCAGTGGCGGGGCGGGGGTCCAAGAGACCCAGTACTTC
J gene: TRBJ2-3; D gene: -; V gene: TRBV12-3/TRBV12-4; clone size: few; CDR3 protein: CASSPLGWTDTQYF; CDR3 DNA: TGTGCCAGCAGTCCCCTAGGGTGGACAGATACGCAGTATTTT
J gene: TRBJ1-1; D gene: TRBD1; V gene: TRBV20-1; clone size: -; CDR3 protein: CSATAQGGNTEAFF; CDR3 DNA: TGCAGTGCTACCGCACAGGGGGGGAACACTGAAGCTTTCTTT
J gene: TRBJ2-2; D gene: -; V gene: TRBV7-3; clone size: -; CDR3 protein: CASSLFPAGELFF; CDR3 DNA: TGTGCCAGCAGCTTATTCCCCGCCGGGGAGCTGTTTTTT
J gene: TRBJ2-3; D gene: TRBD2; V gene: TRBV12-3/TRBV12-4; clone size: many; CDR3 protein: CASRASGSADTQYF; CDR3 DNA: TGTGCCAGCAGGGCTAGCGGGAGCGCAGATACGCAGTATTTT
J gene: TRBJ2-1; D gene: TRBD2; V gene: TRBV30; clone size: few; CDR3 protein: CAWSWAGTNYNEQFF; CDR3 DNA: TGTGCCTGGAGTTGGGCCGGGACTAACTACAATGAGCAGTTCTTC
J gene: TRBJ1-5; D gene: -; V gene: TRBV3-2; clone size: few; CDR3 protein: CASSPRRHGLCVQPQHF; CDR3 DNA: TGTGCCAGCAGCCCGCGTAGACACGGGTTGTGTGTTCAGCCCCAGCATTTT
J gene: TRBJ2-3; D gene: -; V gene: TRBV9; clone size: -; CDR3 protein: CASSSGTRLIPNTQYF; CDR3 DNA: TGTGCCAGCAGCTCCGGGACCCGACTAATTCCAAATACGCAGTATTTT
J gene: TRBJ1-1; D gene: -; V gene: TRBV20-1; clone size: -; CDR3 protein: CRTRQNTEAFF; CDR3 DNA: TGCAGGACCCGACAGAACACTGAAGCTTTCTTT
J gene: TRBJ2-1; D gene: -; V gene: TRBV24-1; clone size: many; CDR3 protein: CATSDLWENDEQFF; CDR3 DNA: TGTGCCACCAGTGATTTATGGGAGAACGATGAGCAGTTCTTC
J gene: TRBJ1-2; D gene: -; V gene: TRBV5-6; clone size: few; CDR3 protein: CASSLRDYGYTF; CDR3 DNA: TGTGCCAGCAGCTTGAGGGACTATGGCTACACCTTC
J gene: TRBJ2-7; D gene: -; V gene: TRBV5-1; clone size: few; CDR3 protein: CASSSNPTLPYEQYF; CDR3 DNA: TGCGCCAGCAGTTCTAATCCCACACTTCCTTACGAGCAGTACTTC
J gene: TRBJ2-3; D gene: TRBD2; V gene: TRBV5-1; clone size: -; CDR3 protein: CASSLAMGLAGEDTQYF; CDR3 DNA: TGCGCCAGCAGCTTGGCCATGGGACTAGCGGGAGAAGATACGCAGTATTTT
J gene: TRBJ2-1; D gene: -; V gene: TRBV19; clone size: few; CDR3 protein: CASSNAGLYNEQFF; CDR3 DNA: TGTGCCAGTAGTAACGCGGGACTCTACAATGAGCAGTTCTTC
J gene: TRBJ2-7; D gene: TRBD2; V gene: TRBV6-5; clone size: -; CDR3 protein: CASSSGTRYEQYF; CDR3 DNA: TGTGCCAGCAGCTCCGGGACTAGGTACGAGCAGTACTTC
J gene: TRBJ1-1; D gene: -; V gene: TRBV7-9; clone size: once; CDR3 protein: CACSLGGAGDTEAFF; CDR3 DNA: TGTGCCTGCAGCCTTGGTGGGGCGGGGGACACTGAAGCTTTCTTT
J gene: TRBJ1-4; D gene: TRBD1; V gene: TRBV4-2; clone size: -; CDR3 protein: CASSPEGQGFEKLFF; CDR3 DNA: TGTGCCAGCAGCCCCGAGGGACAGGGATTTGAAAAACTGTTTTTT